Below, 11 T cell receptor beta chains from the same sample are listed, as sequenced in a study of T cell repertoires in cytomegalovirus infection. TCRdb re-derived calls from the reads in MiXCR, one entry per CDR3 protein. This table holds about 310,000 distinct CDR3 sequences, about 25% found once. Their target antigens are unknown. The material sequenced was cultured PBMCs, taken from culture after CMV antigen stimulation. These receptors came from a human donor in good health (CMV status not recorded). Some clones in this sample may be carry-over from other donors' samples.

J is TRBJ1-1 and V is TRBV24-1; D is unclear. The CDR3 covers 13 residues. The germline CDR1 and CDR2 sequences are KGHDR and SFDVKD. V was clipped by 3 bases and J by 4 bases, with 8 bases between them. The CDR3: CATSDHRRTEAFF. The CDR3 DNA reads TGTGCCACCAGTGATCATAGGCGCACTGAAGCTTTCTTT.

The chain joins TRBV7-6 to TRBJ2-1, with 14 bases matching TRBD2. Trimming cost V 4 bases and J 6 bases; bases outside gene matches: 5. This CDR3 region has 16 residues. CDR1 and CDR2 (germline): SGHVS, FNYEAQ. CDR3 nucleotides: TGTGCCAGCAGCTCGGGGACTAGCGGGAGCGGCAATGAGCAGTTCTTC. Its translation is CASSSGTSGSGNEQFF.

V and J are TRBV2 and TRBJ2-1, with 13 bases that match TRBD2. V gave up 5 bases and J gave up 5 bases; unmatched junction bases: 12. Germline CDR1 is SNHLY and CDR2 is FYNNEI. The CDR3 totals 18 residues. The chain's CDR3 is CASSSPSGTSGIHNEQFF. The CDR3 DNA is TGTGCCAGCAGTTCACCCTCCGGGACTAGCGGGATTCACAATGAGCAGTTCTTC.

A few counts support this clonotype. The chain uses TRBV27 and TRBJ1-1, with D perhaps TRBD1 (6 bases). This CDR3 is built from 13 residues. With 10 bases removed from V and 1 base from J, the gap between germline ends came to 13 bases. The germline V gene encodes CDR1 MNHEY and CDR2 SMNVEV (reference sequence). The CDR3 nucleotides are TGTGCCACTCTGGACAGTCAGAACACTGAAGCTTTCTTT. Protein: CATLDSQNTEAFF.

This chain joins TRBV6-5 and TRBJ2-3, with D unresolved. V was pared by 2 bases and J by 2 bases, with 8 bases between. This CDR3 region has 14 residues. Germline V gene lookup returns CDR1 MNHEY and CDR2 SVGAGI. The DNA of the CDR3 is TGTGCCAGCAGTTACGGGCAGACCACAGATACGCAGTATTTT. Amino acids: CASSYGQTTDTQYF.

In DNA form, the CDR3 reads TGTGCCAGCAGCTTCGACAGGCCTTACACTGAAGCTTTCTTT. Protein sequence: CASSFDRPYTEAFF. The gene calls are TRBV7-2 and TRBJ1-1; perhaps TRBD1 as D (6 bases). This CDR3 is built from 14 residues. Germline V gives CDR1 SGHTA, CDR2 FQGNSA. V shed 3 bases and J shed 3 bases, with 11 bases lying between them. Using reference TRBV7-2 and TRBJ1-1 for the parts outside the CDR3, the full variable domain is GAGVSQSPSNKVTEKGKDVELRCDPISGHTALYWYRQSLGQGLEFLIYFQGNSAPDKSGLPSDRFSAERTGGSVSTLTIQRTQQEDSAVYLCASSFDRPYTEAFFGQGTRLTVV.

This chain uses TRBV28 with TRBJ1-6, with D unresolved. The CDR3 length is 13 residues. Deletions cut 3 bases from V and 5 bases from J, with 5 bases between. The germline gives CDR1 MDHEN, CDR2 SYDVKM. The CDR3 spells CASSFKDNSPLHF. DNA of the CDR3: TGTGCCAGCAGTTTCAAGGATAATTCACCCCTCCACTTT.

This clonotype is a singleton in its sample. V and J are TRBV29-1 and TRBJ1-2; D is undetermined. CDR1 and CDR2 from the germline V gene are SQVTM and ANQGSEA. Between the trimmed V and J ends, which lost 3 bases and 5 bases, there was a span of 10 bases. The CDR3 loop spans 12 amino acids. The CDR3 here is CSVDGYGYGYTF. In nucleotides, the CDR3 is TGCAGCGTTGACGGGTATGGGTATGGCTACACCTTC.

This sequence joins TRBV4-3 and TRBJ2-1; D not resolved. The V and J ends lost 3 bases and 4 bases respectively, with 10 bases between them. The germline CDR1 and CDR2 sequences are LGHNA and YSLEER. This CDR3 is built from 14 residues. CDR3 DNA sequence: TGCGCCAGCAGCCACGGTACTGGGTACAATGAGCAGTTCTTC. Residues: CASSHGTGYNEQFF.

This clonotype has only a few counts. This sequence joins TRBV20-1 and TRBJ2-4; 8 bases agree with TRBD2. The CDR3 has 13 residues. Losses at the gene ends were 7 bases for V and 2 bases for J; bases not matched to a gene: 4. From germline, CDR1 is DFQATT and CDR2 SNEGSKA (reference sequence). The CDR3 DNA reads as TGCAGTGTCCGACTAGCGACCAAAAACATTCAGTACTTC. Translation gives CSVRLATKNIQYF.

The chain has TRBV6-1 and TRBJ2-1; no definite D call. The CDR3 is 13 residues long. CDR1 and CDR2 (germline): MNHNS, SASEGT. V was cut by 7 bases and J by 3 bases, with 10 bases left in between. CDR3 DNA sequence: TGTGCCAGCACCATTTCTAGCTACAATGAGCAGTTCTTC. This translates into CASTISSYNEQFF.